Below, 2 T cell receptor beta chains from the same sample are listed, as sequenced in a study of blood T cell repertoires in COVID-19. Produced via immunoSEQ multiplex PCR; TCRdb's table is partial and in-frame only. In the table there are hundreds of thousands of clones, 86% of which are singletons. Sequenced material: PBMCs or T cells enriched from blood (not recorded which). Receptors were obtained from a woman between 50 and 59 years old in a cohort exposed to, infected with or recovered from COVID-19 (not recorded which).

The rearrangement joins TRBV11-2 to TRBJ2-5; 11 bases line up with TRBD1. This CDR3 has 15 residues. Germline-derived CDR1 and CDR2 are SGHAT and FQNNGV. V lost 5 bases to trimming and J lost 9 bases; unmatched junction nucleotides: 11. CDR3 sequence reads: CASSLIGTGGLAQYF. Here the CDR3 DNA reads TGTGCCAGCAGCCTTATAGGGACAGGGGGTTTGGCCCAGTACTTC.

V usage is TRBV10-3 and J usage is TRBJ1-2; TRBD1 aligns across 12 bases. The germline V gene encodes CDR1 ENHRY and CDR2 SYGVKD. J was trimmed by 8 bases and V by 5 bases; bases with no gene match: 9. The CDR3 loop spans 15 amino acids. Here the CDR3 reads CAISSSGTGGGGYTF. As DNA, the CDR3 is TGTGCCATCAGTTCTTCCGGGACAGGGGGCGGGGGCTACACCTTC.